One T cell receptor (beta chain) is described in this entry. Its antigen is still unknown. The sample is drawn from a study of CD8+ T cells in alopecia areata. Study-wide results and limits: The study found higher clonality in lesional than normal scalp, especially in alopecia totalis/universalis.

Individuals with alopecia areata gave both lesional scalp punch biopsies and peripheral blood for collection. Sequencing relied on a cDNA template that was reverse transcribed from extracted RNA. Measured with immunoSEQ multiplex PCR; TCRdb has only the in-frame clones, and not every one. This sample carries under 300,000 clones, about 68% of them seen once, and the ten largest clones take around 1.2%. V was shortened by 0 bases and J by 4 bases, with 10 bases between the two germline ends. CDR3 length equals 16 residues. CDR1 and CDR2 from the germline V gene are LGHNA and YNFKEQ. This specimen consisted of CD4+ T cells sorted from blood, obtained at week 0. This sequence joins TRBV4-2 and TRBJ1-6, with a weak D call TRBD1 (5 bases). This TCR derives from a human donor with alopecia areata. CDR3 residues: CASSQEGGRYNSPLHF. CDR3 DNA sequence: TGTGCCAGCAGCCAAGAGGGGGGAAGATATAATTCACCCCTCCACTTT.